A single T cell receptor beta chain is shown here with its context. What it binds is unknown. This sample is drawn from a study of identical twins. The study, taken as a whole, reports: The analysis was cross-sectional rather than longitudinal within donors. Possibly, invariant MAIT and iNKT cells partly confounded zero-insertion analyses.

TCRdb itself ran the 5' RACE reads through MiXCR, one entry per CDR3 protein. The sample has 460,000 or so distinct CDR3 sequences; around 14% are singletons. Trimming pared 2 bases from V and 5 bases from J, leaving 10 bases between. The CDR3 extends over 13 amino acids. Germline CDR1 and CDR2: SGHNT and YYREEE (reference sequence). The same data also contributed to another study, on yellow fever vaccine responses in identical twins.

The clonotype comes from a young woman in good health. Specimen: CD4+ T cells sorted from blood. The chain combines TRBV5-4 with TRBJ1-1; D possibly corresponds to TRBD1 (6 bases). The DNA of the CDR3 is TGTGCCAGCAGCTTAACAGGGCTAACTGAAGCTTTCTTT. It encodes CASSLTGLTEAFF.